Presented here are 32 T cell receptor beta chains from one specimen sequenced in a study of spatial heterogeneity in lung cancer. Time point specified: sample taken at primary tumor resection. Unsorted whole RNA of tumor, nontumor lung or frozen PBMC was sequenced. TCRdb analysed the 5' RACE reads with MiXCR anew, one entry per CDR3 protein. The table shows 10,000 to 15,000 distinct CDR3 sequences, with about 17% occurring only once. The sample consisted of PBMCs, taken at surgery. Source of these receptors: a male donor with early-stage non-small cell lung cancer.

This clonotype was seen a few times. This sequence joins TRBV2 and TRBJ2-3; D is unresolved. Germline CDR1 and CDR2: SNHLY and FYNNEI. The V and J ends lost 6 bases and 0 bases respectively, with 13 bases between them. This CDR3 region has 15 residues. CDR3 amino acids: CASRGGRSSTDTQYF. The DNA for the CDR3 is TGTGCCAGCAGGGGTGGACGGTCTAGCACAGATACGCAGTATTTT.

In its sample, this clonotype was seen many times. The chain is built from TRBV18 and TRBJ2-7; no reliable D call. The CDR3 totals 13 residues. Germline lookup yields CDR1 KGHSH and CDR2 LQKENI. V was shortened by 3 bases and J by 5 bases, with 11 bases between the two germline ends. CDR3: CASSPTLDDEQYF. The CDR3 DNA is TGTGCCAGCTCACCGACCTTAGACGACGAGCAGTACTTC.

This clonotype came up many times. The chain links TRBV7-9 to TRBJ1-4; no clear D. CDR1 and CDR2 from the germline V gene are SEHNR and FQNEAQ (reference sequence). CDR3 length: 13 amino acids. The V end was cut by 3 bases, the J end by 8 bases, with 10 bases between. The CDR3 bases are TGTGCCAGCAGCTTCGCACTGGGGGAAAAACTGTTTTTT. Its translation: CASSFALGEKLFF.

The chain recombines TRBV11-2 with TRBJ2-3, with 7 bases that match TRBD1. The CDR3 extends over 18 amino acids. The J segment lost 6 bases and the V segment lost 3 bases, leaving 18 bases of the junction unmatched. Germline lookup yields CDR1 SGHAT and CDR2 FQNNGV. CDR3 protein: CASSLTGFELRVTDTQYF. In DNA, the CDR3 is TGTGCCAGCAGCTTGACAGGGTTCGAATTACGAGTAACGGATACGCAGTATTTT.

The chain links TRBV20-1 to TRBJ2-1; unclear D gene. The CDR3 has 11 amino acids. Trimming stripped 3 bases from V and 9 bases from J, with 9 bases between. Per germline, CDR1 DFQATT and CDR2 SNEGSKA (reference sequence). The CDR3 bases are TGCAGTGCTAGTGGAATCCGTGAGCAGTTCTTC. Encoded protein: CSASGIREQFF.

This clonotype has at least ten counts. The CDR3 is CAIKGANSPLHF. In DNA, the CDR3 is TGTGCCATCAAGGGTGCTAATTCACCCCTCCACTTT. The rearrangement links TRBV10-3 to TRBJ1-6; D unresolved. CDR1 and CDR2 (germline): ENHRY, SYGVKD. The CDR3 loop spans 12 amino acids. Trimming took 7 bases from V and 6 from J, leaving 7 bases between them.

The CDR3: CASSPGDGQTQYF. CDR3 DNA sequence: TGTGCCAGCAGCCCCGGGGATGGGCAAACGCAGTATTTT. The chain joins TRBV7-9 to TRBJ2-3; tentatively, D is TRBD2 (5 bases). The V end was cut by 5 bases, the J end by 9 bases, with 15 bases between. Germline V gene lookup returns CDR1 SEHNR and CDR2 FQNEAQ (reference sequence). CDR3 size: 13 residues. Full variable domain (remainder filled in from reference TRBV7-9 and TRBJ2-3): DTGVSQNPRHKITKRGQNVTFRCDPISEHNRLYWYRQTLGQGPEFLTYFQNEAQLEKSRLLSDRFSAERPKGSFSTLEIQRTEQGDSAMYLCASSPGDGQTQYFGPGTRLTVL.

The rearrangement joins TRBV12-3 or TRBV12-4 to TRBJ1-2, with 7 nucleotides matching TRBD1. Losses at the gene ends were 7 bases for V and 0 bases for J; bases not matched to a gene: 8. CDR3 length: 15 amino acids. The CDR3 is CASNSGGDANYGYTF. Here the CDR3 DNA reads TGTGCCAGCAATTCAGGGGGAGACGCTAACTATGGCTACACCTTC.

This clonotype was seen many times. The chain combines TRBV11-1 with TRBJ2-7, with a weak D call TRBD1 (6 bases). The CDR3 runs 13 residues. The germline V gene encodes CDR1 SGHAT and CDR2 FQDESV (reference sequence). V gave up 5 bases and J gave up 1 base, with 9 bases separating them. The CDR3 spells CASSPGTSYEQYF. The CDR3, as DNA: TGTGCCAGCAGCCCTGGGACATCCTACGAGCAGTACTTC.

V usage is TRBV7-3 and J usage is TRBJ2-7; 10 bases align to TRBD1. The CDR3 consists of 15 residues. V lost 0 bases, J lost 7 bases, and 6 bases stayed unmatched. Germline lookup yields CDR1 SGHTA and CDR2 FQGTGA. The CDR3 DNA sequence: TGTGCCAGCAGCTTAACGCCTGGGACAGGGGAAGAGCAGTACTTC. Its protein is CASSLTPGTGEEQYF.

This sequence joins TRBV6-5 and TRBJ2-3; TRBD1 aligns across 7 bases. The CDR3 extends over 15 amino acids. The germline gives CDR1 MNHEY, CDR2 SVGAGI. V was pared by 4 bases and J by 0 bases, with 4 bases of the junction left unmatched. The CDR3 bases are TGTGCCAGCAGTTTCCAGGGACAGAGCACAGATACGCAGTATTTT. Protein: CASSFQGQSTDTQYF.

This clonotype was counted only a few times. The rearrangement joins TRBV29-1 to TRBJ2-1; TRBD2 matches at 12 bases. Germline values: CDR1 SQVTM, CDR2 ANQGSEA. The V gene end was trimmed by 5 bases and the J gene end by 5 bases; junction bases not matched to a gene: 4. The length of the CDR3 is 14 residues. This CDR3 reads CSVQLAGGHNEQFF. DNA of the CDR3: TGCAGCGTTCAGCTAGCGGGAGGGCACAATGAGCAGTTCTTC.

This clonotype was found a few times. In DNA, the CDR3 is TGTGCCATCCGGGATTCGAACACCGGGGAGCTGTTTTTT. It is translated as CAIRDSNTGELFF. V usage is TRBV11-2 and J usage is TRBJ2-2, with D possibly being TRBD2 (5 bases). The CDR3 length is 13 residues. Germline V gene sequence: CDR1 SGHAT, CDR2 FQNNGV. The ends were cut back, 10 bases at V and 0 bases at J, with 9 bases in the middle.

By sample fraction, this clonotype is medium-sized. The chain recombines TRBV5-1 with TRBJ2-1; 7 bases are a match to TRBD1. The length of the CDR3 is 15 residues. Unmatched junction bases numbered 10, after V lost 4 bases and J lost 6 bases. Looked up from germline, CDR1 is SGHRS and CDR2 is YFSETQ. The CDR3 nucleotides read TGCGCCAGCAGCCTTCGCCCCGGGACAGTCAATGAGCAGTTCTTC. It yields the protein CASSLRPGTVNEQFF.

CDR3 amino acids: CASSLGTDEQFF. CDR3 DNA: TGTGCCAGCAGCCTAGGGACGGATGAGCAGTTCTTC. The V call is TRBV7-3, the J call TRBJ2-1; D is possibly TRBD1 or TRBD2 (5 bases each). The CDR3 runs to 12 residues. V was cut by 5 bases and J by 8 bases, with 10 bases left in between. The V gene's germline CDR1 is SGHTA and CDR2 FQGTGA. The full variable domain, rest sourced from reference TRBV7-3 and TRBJ2-1, is GAGVSQTPSNKVTEKGKYVELRCDPISGHTALYWYRQSLGQGPEFLIYFQGTGAADDSGLPNDRFFAVRPEGSVSTLKIQRTERGDSAVYLCASSLGTDEQFFGPGTRLTVL.

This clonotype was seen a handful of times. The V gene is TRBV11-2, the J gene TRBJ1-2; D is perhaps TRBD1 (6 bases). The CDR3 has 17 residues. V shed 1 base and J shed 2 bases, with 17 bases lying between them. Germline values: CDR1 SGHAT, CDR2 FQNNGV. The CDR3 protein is CASSLVGGGLLNYGYTF. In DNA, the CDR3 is TGTGCCAGCAGCTTAGTAGGGGGAGGACTTCTGAACTATGGCTACACCTTC.

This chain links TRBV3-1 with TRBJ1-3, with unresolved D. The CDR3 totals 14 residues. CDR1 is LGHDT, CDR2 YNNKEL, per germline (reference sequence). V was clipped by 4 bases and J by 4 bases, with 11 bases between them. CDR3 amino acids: CASSRLGSGNTIYF. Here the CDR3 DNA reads TGTGCCAGCAGCCGGCTCGGGTCCGGAAACACCATATATTTT.

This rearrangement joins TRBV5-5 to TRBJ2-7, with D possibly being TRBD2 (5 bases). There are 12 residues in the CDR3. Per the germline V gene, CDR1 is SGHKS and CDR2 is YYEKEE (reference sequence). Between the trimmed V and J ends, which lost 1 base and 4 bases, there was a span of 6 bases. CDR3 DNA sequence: TGTGCCAGCAGCTTGACGGGGTACGAGCAGTACTTC. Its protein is CASSLTGYEQYF.

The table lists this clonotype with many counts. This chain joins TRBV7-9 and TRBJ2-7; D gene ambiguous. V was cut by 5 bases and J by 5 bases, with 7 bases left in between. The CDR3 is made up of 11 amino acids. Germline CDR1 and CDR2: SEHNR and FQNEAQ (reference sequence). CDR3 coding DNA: TGTGCCAGCAGCCTCACCCACGAGCAGTACTTC. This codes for CASSLTHEQYF.

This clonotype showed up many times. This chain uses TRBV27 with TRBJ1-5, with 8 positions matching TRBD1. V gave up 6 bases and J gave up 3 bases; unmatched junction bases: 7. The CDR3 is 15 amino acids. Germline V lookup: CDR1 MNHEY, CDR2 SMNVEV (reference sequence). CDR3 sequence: CASRRTGHVNQPQHF. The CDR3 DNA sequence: TGTGCCAGCAGAAGGACAGGGCATGTCAATCAGCCCCAGCATTTT.

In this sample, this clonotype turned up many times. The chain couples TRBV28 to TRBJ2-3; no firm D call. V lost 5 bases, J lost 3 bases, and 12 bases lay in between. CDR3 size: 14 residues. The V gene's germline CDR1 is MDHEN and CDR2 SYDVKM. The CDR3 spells CASSQVMRTDTQYF. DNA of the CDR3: TGTGCCAGCAGTCAGGTAATGCGTACAGATACGCAGTATTTT.

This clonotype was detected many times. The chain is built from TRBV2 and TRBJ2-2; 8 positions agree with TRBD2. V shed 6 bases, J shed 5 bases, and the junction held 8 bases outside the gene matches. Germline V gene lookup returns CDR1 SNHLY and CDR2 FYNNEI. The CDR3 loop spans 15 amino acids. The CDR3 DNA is TGTGCCAGCAGCGCCGGGAGGGCCTTAACCGGGGAGCTGTTTTTT. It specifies CASSAGRALTGELFF.

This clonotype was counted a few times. CDR3 residues: CASNRDRQETQYF. In nucleotides, the CDR3 is TGTGCCAGCAACCGGGACAGACAAGAGACCCAGTACTTC. The chain combines TRBV7-8 with TRBJ2-5; TRBD1 matches at 7 bases. The CDR3 is 13 amino acids. Germline loops: CDR1 SGHVS, CDR2 FQNEAQ. The junction had 4 bases not matched to a gene; V was cut back by 7 bases and J by 2 bases.

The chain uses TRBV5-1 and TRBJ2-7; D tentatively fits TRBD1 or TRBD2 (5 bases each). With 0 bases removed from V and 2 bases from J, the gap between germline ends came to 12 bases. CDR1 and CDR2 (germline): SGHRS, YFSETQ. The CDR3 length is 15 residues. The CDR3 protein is CASSLAGATTYEQYF. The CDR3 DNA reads TGCGCCAGCAGCTTGGCCGGGGCCACCACCTACGAGCAGTACTTC. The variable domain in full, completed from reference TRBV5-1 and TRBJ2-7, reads KAGVTQTPRYLIKTRGQQVTLSCSPISGHRSVSWYQQTPGQGLQFLFEYFSETQRNKGNFPGRFSGRQFSNSRSEMNVSTLELGDSALYLCASSLAGATTYEQYFGPGTRLTVT.

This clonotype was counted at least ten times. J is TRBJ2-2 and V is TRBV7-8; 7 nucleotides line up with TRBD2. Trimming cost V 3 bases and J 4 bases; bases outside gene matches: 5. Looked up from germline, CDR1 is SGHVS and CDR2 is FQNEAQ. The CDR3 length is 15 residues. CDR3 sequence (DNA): TGTGCCAGCAGCTTTGGCGCTAGCGGCACCGGGGAGCTGTTTTTT. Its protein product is CASSFGASGTGELFF.

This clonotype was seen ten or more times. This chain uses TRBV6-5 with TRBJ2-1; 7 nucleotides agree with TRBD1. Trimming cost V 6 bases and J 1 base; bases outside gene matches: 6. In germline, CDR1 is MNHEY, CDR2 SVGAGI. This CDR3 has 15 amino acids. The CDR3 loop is CASSRQGRSYNEQFF. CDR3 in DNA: TGTGCCAGCAGCCGACAGGGTAGGTCCTACAATGAGCAGTTCTTC.

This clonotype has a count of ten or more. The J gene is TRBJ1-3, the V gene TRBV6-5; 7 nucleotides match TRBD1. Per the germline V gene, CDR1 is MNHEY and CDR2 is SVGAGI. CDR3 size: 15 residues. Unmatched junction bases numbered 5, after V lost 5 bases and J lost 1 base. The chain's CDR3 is CASSKTGQSGNTIYF. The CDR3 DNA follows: TGTGCCAGCAGTAAGACAGGGCAATCTGGAAACACCATATATTTT.

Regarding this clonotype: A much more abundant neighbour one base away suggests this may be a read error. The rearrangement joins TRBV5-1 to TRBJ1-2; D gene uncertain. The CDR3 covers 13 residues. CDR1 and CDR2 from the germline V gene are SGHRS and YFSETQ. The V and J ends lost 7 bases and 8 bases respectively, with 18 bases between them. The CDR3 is CASGPMGERGYTF. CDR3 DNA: TGCGCCAGCGGGCCAATGGGAGAGAGGGGCTACACCTTC.

As DNA, the CDR3 is TGTGCCACCAGCACAGGACAGGGCTATGGCGAGCAGTACTTC. This gives the protein CATSTGQGYGEQYF. V usage is TRBV15 and J usage is TRBJ2-7; TRBD1 aligns across 8 bases. The CDR3 totals 14 residues. Trimming cost V 4 bases and J 6 bases; bases outside gene matches: 8. Germline lookup yields CDR1 LNHNV and CDR2 YYDKDF (reference sequence).

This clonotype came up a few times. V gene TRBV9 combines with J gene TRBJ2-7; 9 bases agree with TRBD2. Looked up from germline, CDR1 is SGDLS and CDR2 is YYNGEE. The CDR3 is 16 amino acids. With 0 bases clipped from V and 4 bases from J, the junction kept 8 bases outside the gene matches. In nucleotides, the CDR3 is TGTGCCAGCAGCGTAGATTCTAGCGGGGCATTTTACGAGCAGTACTTC. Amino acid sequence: CASSVDSSGAFYEQYF. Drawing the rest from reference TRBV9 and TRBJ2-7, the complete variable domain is DSGVTQTPKHLITATGQRVTLRCSPRSGDLSVYWYQQSLDQGLQFLIQYYNGEERAKGNILERFSAQQFPDLHSELNLSSLELGDSALYFCASSVDSSGAFYEQYFGPGTRLTVT.

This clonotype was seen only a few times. The CDR3 coding sequence is TGCAGTGCTACCCCCGTAGGACAGGGACCGAGCGGAAACACAGATACGCAGTATTTT. Amino acids: CSATPVGQGPSGNTDTQYF. The chain couples TRBV20-1 to TRBJ2-3; 8 nucleotides align to TRBD1. The germline V gene has CDR1 DFQATT and CDR2 SNEGSKA (reference sequence). This CDR3 spans 19 amino acids. The ends lost 4 bases at V and 2 bases at J; junction bases unmatched: 20.

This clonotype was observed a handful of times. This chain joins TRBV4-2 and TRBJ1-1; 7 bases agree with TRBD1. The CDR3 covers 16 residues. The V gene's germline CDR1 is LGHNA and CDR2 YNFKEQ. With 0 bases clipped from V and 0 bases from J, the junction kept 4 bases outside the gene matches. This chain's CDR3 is CASSQERTGVNTEAFF. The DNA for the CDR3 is TGTGCCAGCAGCCAAGAACGGACAGGAGTGAACACTGAAGCTTTCTTT.